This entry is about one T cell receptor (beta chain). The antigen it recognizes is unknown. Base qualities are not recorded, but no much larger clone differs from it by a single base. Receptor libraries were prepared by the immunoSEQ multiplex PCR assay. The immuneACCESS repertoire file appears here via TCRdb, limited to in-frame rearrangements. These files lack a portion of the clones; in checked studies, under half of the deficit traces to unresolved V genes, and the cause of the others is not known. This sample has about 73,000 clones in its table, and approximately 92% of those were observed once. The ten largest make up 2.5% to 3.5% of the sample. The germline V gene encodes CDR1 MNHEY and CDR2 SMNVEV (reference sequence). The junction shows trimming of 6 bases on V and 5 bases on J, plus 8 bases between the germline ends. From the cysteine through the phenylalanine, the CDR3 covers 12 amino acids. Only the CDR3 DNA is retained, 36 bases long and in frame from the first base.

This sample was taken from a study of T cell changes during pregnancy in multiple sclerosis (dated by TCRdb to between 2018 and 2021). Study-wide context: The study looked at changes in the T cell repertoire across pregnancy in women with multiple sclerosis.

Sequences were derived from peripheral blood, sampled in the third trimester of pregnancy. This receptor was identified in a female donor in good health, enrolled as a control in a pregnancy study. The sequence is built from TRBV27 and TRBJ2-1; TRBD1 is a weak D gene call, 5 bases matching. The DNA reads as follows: TGTGCCAGCAGGGCAGGGAACAATGAGCAGTTCTTC. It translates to CASRAGNNEQFF.